The subject of this entry is one T cell receptor (beta chain). Its antigen remains unidentified. The conserved phenylalanine or tryptophan is not found at the CDR3 terminus, so this likely reflects a read error. Moderately to severely active disease, a Clinical Activity Score of at least 3, a NOSPECS grade of at least 4, and a duration under 3 months were present in ophthalmopathy patients. Exclusion was applied to patients with uncontrolled infections, other autoimmune diseases, pregnancy or lactation. Diagnoses relied on clinical symptoms, serum thyroxine and TRAb, thyroid ultrasound and orbital computed tomography. PBMCs were isolated from roughly 10 ml of fresh peripheral blood by Ficoll-Paque density gradient centrifugation. Total RNA was extracted with Trizol reagent, and quality was checked on an Agilent 2100 Bioanalyzer. This specimen belongs to a study of T cells in Graves' hyperthyroidism and ophthalmopathy (dated by TCRdb to between 2018 and 2021). For context, the study as a whole: Peripheral blood samples were taken at initial diagnosis, before any treatment was given. After blood sampling, hyperthyroidism patients were treated with methimazole at a starting dose of 30 mg daily, and ophthalmopathy patients were treated with high-dose intravenous methylprednisolone. A discovery cohort of about 96 patients, roughly 40 with Graves' ophthalmopathy and about 58 with stable Graves' hyperthyroidism, was used to find distinguishing TCR V-J signatures. Whether ophthalmopathy could be predicted prospectively was tested in an independent validation cohort made up of under 20 hyperthyroidism patients plus 17 patients who later progressed to ophthalmopathy. The paper reports TCR Vbeta CDR3 sequencing of 135 peripheral blood samples: fewer than 50 ophthalmopathy, around 80 hyperthyroidism and around 17 progressor patients. In addition, the study compared T-cell repertoires in thyroid tissue and in blood from six Graves' hyperthyroidism patients. The 75 to 100 discovery patients were randomly split 7:3 into training and test sets. The study at large found these results: Ophthalmopathy was separated from stable hyperthyroidism by a 13 V-J signature model, with approximately 86% sensitivity and approximately 81% specificity obtained in cross-validation and 80%/75% obtained in testing. Blood samples also contained most of the expanded thyroid clonotypes (frequency above 0.001), which suggests that blood repertoires may reflect thyroid immune responses. No statistical method was used to set the sample size in advance, and investigators knew the group allocation. In validation, progression to ophthalmopathy was predicted by the model with 70.59% sensitivity and roughly 76% specificity, a median of roughly 6.4 months before onset.

The TCR beta CDR3 regions were amplified from the RNA transcripts. The TCR CDR3 was subjected to a first round of RT-PCR using the HTBI primer set and the Qiagen OneStep RT-PCR kit. A second multiplex PCR round built the libraries, followed by size selection and purification. Sequencing of the libraries was done on an Illumina HiSeq2000 using paired-end 100 bp reads. As for how the authors treated the data: SOAPnuke was used to process the raw data, with reads discarded if the reads contained adapters or uncalled bases, had a mean Phred below 15, or lacked an exact constant-primer or identifier match. COPE v1.2.5 was used to merge the high-quality paired reads, and each unique nucleotide sequence was defined as a clonotype. MiTCR v1.1 was used to align clonotypes to the IMGT TRBV, TRBD and TRBJ reference segments. Only V-J combinations with frequency above 0.0001, covering 99% to 99.2% of repertoires, were analysed. The TCS score was defined as the ratio of F50 (clonal expansion) to E x V (chaos), calculated using BLOSUM62-based TCRdist between CDR3 peptides within each V-J. Welch's t-statistics and random forest reduced roughly 530 V-J features to 13, which were used in a naive Bayes classifier (R e1071). The public reads were run again by TCRdb, first through fastp at Q25 and then through MiXCR, and only productive beta chains were kept. One record per CDR3 amino acid sequence lists the most common genes and DNA. The V and J calls were not made by the authors but by TCRdb's processing. The sample has 40,000 to 65,000 distinct CDR3 sequences on record, around 48% of them singletons. The biggest ten clones account for just over 9% of the sample.

The CDR3 has 14 residues if both end residues are counted. Only the CDR3 portion is preserved as DNA: 42 bases, with reading frame beginning at the first base. The germline V gene supplies CDR1 SNHLY and CDR2 FYNNEI. In this chain, TRBV2 is recombined with TRBJ1-1; no D gene is confidently identified. Sequenced sample: blood. The clonotype was recovered from a woman between 45 and 65 years old with Graves' ophthalmopathy. The CDR3 protein sequence reads: CASSEYTVNTEAFL. The bases read TGTGCCAGCAGTGAATATACGGTGAACACGGAAGCTTTCCTT.